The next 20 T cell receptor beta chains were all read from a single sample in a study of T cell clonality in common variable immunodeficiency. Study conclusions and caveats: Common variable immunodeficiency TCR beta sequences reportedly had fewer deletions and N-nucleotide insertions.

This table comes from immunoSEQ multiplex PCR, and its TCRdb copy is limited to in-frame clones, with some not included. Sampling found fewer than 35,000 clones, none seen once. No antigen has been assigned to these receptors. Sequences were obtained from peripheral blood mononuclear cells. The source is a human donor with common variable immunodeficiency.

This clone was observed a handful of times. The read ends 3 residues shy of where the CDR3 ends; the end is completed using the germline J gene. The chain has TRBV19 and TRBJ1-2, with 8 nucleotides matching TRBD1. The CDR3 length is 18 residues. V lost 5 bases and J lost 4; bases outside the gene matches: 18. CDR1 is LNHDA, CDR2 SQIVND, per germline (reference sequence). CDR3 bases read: TGTGCCAGTAGTGGGTACGCCGGGACAGGAGGCGGCGGCTATGGC. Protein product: CASSGYAGTGGGGYG. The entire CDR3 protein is CASSGYAGTGGGGYGYTF.

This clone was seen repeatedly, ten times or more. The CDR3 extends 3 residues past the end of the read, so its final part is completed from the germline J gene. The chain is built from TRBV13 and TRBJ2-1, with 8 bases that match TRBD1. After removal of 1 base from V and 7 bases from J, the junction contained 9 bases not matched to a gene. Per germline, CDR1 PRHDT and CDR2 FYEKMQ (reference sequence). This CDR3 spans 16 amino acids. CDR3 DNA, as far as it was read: TGTGCCAGCAGCTTAGAGGGGCAGGGGGCGCGAAATGAG. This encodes CASSLEGQGARNE. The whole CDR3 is CASSLEGQGARNEQFF.

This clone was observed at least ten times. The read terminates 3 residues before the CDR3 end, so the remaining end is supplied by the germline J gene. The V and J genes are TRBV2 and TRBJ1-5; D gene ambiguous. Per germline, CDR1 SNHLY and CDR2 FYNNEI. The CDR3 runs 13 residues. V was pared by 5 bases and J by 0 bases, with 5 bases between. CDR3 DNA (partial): TGTGCCAGCAGTCCCGTTAGCAATCAGCCC. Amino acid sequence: CASSPVSNQP. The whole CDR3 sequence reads CASSPVSNQPQHF. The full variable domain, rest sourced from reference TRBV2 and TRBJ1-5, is EPEVTQTPSHQVTQMGQEVILRCVPISNHLYFYWYRQILGQKVEFLVSFYNNEISEKSEIFDDQFSVERPDGSNFTLKIRSTKLEDSAMYFCASSPVSNQPQHFGDGTRLSIL.

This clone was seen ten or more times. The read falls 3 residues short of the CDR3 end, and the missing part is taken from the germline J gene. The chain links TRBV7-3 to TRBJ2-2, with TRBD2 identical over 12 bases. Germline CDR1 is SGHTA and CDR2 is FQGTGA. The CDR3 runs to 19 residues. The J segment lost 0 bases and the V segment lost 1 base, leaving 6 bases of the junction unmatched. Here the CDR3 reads CASSLIPTSGGANTGELFF. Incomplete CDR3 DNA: TGTGCCAGCAGCTTAATCCCGACTAGCGGGGGAGCGAACACCGGGGAG.

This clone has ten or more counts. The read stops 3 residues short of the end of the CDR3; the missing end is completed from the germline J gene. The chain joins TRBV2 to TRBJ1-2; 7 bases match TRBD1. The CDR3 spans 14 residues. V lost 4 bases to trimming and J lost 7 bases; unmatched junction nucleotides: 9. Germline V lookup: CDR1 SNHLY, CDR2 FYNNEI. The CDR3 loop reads CASSGGTALLGYTF. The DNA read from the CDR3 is TGTGCCAGCAGTGGTGGGACAGCGCTCCTTGGC.

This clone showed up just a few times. The DNA read from the CDR3 is TGCAGTGCTAGAGATGTTCCTGGGGACAGGCGAGAGACC. Translating it yields CSARDVPGDRRET. The CDR3 as a whole reads CSARDVPGDRRETQYF. The chain couples TRBV20-1 to TRBJ2-5; 8 bases are a match to TRBD1. With the read ending 3 residues before the CDR3 end, the germline J gene is used to fill in that end. The CDR3 has 16 residues. The germline V gene encodes CDR1 DFQATT and CDR2 SNEGSKA (reference sequence). The V and J ends lost 0 bases and 4 bases, in that order; junction bases with no gene match: 10.

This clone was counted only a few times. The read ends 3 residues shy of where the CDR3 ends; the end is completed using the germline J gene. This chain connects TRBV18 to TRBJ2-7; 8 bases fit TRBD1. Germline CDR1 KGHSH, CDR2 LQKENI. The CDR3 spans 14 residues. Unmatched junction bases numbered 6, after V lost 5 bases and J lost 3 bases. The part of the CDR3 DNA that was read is TGTGCCAGCTCAGTGACAGGGGAGAGCTACGAG. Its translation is CASSVTGESYE. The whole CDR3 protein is CASSVTGESYEQYF.

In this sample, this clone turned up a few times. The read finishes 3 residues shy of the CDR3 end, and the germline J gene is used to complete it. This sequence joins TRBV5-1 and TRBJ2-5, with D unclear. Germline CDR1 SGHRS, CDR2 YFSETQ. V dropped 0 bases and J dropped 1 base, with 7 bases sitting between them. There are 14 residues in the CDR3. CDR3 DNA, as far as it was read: TGCGCCAGCAGCTTGGAGTCTACCCAAGAGACC. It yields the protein CASSLESTQET. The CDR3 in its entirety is CASSLESTQETQYF.

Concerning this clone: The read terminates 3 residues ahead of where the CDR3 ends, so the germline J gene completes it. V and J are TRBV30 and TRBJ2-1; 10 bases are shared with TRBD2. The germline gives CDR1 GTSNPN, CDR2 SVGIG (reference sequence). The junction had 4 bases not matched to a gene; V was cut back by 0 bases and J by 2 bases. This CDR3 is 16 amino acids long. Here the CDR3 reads CAWSVPSGGAYNEQFF. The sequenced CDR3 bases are TGTGCCTGGAGTGTACCAAGCGGGGGGGCCTACAATGAG.

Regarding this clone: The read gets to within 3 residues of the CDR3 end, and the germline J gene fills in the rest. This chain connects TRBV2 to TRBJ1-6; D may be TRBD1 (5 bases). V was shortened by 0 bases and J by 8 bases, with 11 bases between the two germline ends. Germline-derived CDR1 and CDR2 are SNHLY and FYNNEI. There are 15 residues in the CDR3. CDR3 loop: CASSEAFGTHSPLHF. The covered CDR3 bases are TGTGCCAGCAGTGAAGCGTTCGGGACTCATTCACCC.

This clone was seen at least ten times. CDR3 sequence reads: CSAPLTGVPWGYTF. CDR3 bases read: TGCAGTGCTCCTTTGACAGGGGTGCCTTGGGGC. The chain combines TRBV20-1 with TRBJ1-2, with TRBD1 matching over 8 bases. The sequence runs out 3 residues before the end of the CDR3; the remainder is reconstructed from the germline J gene. The CDR3 has 14 amino acids. Germline-derived CDR1 and CDR2 are DFQATT and SNEGSKA (reference sequence).

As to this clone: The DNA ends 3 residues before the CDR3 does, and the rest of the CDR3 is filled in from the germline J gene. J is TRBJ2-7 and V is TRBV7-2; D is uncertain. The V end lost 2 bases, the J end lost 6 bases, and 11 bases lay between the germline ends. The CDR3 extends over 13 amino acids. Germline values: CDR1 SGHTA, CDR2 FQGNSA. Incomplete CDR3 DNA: TGTGCCAGCAGCTTAAGTCAGTTTTTCGAG. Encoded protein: CASSLSQFFE. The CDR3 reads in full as CASSLSQFFEQYF.

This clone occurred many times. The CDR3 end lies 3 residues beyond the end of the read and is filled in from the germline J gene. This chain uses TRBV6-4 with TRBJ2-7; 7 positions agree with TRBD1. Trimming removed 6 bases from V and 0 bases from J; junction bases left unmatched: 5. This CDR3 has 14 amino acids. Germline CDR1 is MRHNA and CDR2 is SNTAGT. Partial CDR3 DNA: TGTGCCAGCAGCCCCGGGACAGACTCCTACGAG. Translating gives CASSPGTDSYE. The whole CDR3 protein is CASSPGTDSYEQYF.

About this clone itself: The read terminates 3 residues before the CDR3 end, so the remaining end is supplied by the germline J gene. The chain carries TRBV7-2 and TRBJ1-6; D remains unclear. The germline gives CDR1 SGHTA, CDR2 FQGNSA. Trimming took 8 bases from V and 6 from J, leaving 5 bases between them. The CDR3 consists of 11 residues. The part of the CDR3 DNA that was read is TGTGCCAGCTCCGGTAATTCACCC. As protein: CASSGNSP. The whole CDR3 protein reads CASSGNSPLHF. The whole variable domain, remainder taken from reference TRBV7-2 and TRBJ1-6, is GAGVSQSPSNKVTEKGKDVELRCDPISGHTALYWYRQSLGQGLEFLIYFQGNSAPDKSGLPSDRFSAERTGGSVSTLTIQRTQQEDSAVYLCASSGNSPLHFGNGTRLTVT.

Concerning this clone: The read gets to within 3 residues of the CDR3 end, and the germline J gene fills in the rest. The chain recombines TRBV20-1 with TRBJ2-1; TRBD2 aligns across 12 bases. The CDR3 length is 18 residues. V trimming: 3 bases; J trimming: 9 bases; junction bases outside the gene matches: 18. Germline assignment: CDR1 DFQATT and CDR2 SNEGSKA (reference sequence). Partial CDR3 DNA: TGCAGTGCTAGCCACGGGGGGGGGCTAGCGGGGGGGCCGTTTGAG. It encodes CSASHGGGLAGGPFE. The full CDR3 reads CSASHGGGLAGGPFEQFF.

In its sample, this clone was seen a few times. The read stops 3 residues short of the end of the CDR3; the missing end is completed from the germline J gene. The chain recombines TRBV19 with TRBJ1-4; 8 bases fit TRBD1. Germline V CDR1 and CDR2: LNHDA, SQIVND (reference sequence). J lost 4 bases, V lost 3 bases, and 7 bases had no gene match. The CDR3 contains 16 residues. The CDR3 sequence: CASSINTGQDNEKLFF. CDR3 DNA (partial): TGTGCCAGTAGTATTAACACGGGACAGGATAATGAAAAA.

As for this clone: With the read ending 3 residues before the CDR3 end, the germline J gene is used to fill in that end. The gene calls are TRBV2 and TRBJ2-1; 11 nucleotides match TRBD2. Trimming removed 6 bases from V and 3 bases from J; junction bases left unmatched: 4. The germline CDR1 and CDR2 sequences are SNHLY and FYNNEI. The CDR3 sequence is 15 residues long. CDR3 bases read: TGTGCCAGCAGGACAGGGACTAGCGGCTACAATGAG. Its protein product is CASRTGTSGYNE. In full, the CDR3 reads CASRTGTSGYNEQFF. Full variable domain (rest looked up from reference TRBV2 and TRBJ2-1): EPEVTQTPSHQVTQMGQEVILRCVPISNHLYFYWYRQILGQKVEFLVSFYNNEISEKSEIFDDQFSVERPDGSNFTLKIRSTKLEDSAMYFCASRTGTSGYNEQFFGPGTRLTVL.

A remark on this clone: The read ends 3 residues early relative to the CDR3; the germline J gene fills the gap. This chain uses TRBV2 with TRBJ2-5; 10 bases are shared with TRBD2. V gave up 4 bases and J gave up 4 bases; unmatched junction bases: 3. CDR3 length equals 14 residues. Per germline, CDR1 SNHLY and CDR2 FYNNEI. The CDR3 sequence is CASSASGGLETQYF. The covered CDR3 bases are TGTGCCAGCAGTGCTAGCGGGGGATTAGAGACC.

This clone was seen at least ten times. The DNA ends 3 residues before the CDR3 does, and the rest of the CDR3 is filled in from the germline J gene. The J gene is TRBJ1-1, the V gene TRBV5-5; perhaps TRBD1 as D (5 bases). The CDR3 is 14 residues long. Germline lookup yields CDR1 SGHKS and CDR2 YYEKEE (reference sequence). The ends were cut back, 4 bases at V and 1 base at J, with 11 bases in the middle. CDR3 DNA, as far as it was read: TGTGCCAGCAGCACCTATACAGGGAACACTGAA. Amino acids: CASSTYTGNTE. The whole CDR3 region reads CASSTYTGNTEAFF.

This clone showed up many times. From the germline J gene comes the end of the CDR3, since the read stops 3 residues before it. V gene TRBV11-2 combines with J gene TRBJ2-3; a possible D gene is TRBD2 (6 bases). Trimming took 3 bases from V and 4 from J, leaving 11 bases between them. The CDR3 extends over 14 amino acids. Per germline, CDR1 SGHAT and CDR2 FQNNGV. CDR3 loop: CASSLGGRADTQYF. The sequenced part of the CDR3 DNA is TGTGCCAGCAGCTTGGGGGGAAGGGCAGATACG. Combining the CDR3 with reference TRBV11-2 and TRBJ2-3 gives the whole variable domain EAGVAQSPRYKIIEKRQSVAFWCNPISGHATLYWYQQILGQGPKLLIQFQNNGVVDDSQLPKDRFSAERLKGVDSTLKIQPAKLEDSAVYLCASSLGGRADTQYFGPGTRLTVL.